Below, one T cell receptor (beta chain) is given with its context. Its antigen remains unknown. Trimming removed 5 bases at V and 3 bases at J, with 10 bases between. This CDR3 contains 13 residues. The germline CDR1 and CDR2 sequences are SGHTA and FQGNSA. The data belong to a study of T cell repertoires in cytomegalovirus infection. TCRdb called the reads again in MiXCR, with one record for every CDR3 protein. The table has around 81,000 distinct CDR3 sequences, about 40% seen once. This specimen consisted of CD8+ T cells from cultured PBMCs, obtained from culture after CMV antigen stimulation. This chain connects TRBV7-2 to TRBJ1-1, with D hard to call. This clonotype was sampled from a human donor in good health (CMV status not recorded). Some clones in this sample may be carry-over from other donors' samples. Written as DNA, the CDR3 is TGTGCCAGCAGCACCCAAACCCACACTGAAGCTTTCTTT. Its translation: CASSTQTHTEAFF.